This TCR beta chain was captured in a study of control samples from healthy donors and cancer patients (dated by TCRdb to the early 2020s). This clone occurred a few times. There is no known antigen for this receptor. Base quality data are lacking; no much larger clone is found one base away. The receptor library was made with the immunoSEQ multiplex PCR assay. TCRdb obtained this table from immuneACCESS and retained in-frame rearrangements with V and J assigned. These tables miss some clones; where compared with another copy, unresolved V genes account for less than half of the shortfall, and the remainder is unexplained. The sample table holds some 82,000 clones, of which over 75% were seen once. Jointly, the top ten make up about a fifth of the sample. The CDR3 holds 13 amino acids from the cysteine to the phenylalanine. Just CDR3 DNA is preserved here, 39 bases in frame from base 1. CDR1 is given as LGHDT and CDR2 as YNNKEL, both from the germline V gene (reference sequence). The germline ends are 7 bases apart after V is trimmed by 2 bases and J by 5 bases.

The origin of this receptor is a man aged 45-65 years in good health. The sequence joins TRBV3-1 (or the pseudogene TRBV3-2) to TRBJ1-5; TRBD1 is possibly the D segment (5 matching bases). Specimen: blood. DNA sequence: TGTGCCAGCAGCCAAAGCAGGGATCAGCCCCAGCATTTT. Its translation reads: CASSQSRDQPQHF.